This record covers a single TCR beta chain. The antigen is undetermined. The junction had 4 bases not matched to a gene; V was cut back by 5 bases and J by 0 bases. Germline values: CDR1 SNHLY, CDR2 FYNNEI. The CDR3 extends over 15 amino acids. These data are taken from a study of T cell responses to AZD1222 COVID-19 vaccine. The protocol was immunoSEQ multiplex PCR, while the TCRdb copy is restricted to in-frame clones and leaves out a portion. The data contain roughly 140,000 clones, more than 70% of them singletons. Study results and caveats: The donors showed a predominance of white British ancestry and of females, with possible underestimation of clonal diversity. Reportedly, nearly half the spike-specific TCRs target unmutated variant regions. Across the whole spike, CD4 TCRs peaked at regions 160-218 and 743-854. Sampling that yielded the repertoires occurred only after the peak T cell response.

The sample was peripheral blood, taken on day 0 of AZD1222 vaccination. The chain carries TRBV2 and TRBJ2-7; TRBD1 matches 10 bases. This TCR came from an adult in good health. The CDR3 region has the DNA TGTGCCAGCAGTAGCCGGACAGGGGGCTCCTACGAGCAGTACTTC. Its protein is CASSSRTGGSYEQYF.